This is a list of T cell receptor beta chains from one sample in a study of CD8+CD57+ T cells in acquired aplastic anemia. MiXCR was run by TCRdb on the reads, yielding one entry per CDR3 protein. The repertoire holds roughly 240,000 distinct CDR3 sequences, with about 44% as singletons. What was sequenced was sorted CD4+, CD8+, or CD8+CD57+ T cells (not recorded which) from PBMCs. Source of these receptors: a human donor with aplastic anemia. CDR3s include the opening cysteine and the closing phenylalanine or tryptophan. Each record gives: CDR3 DNA, CDR3 protein, J gene, clone size, D gene, V gene. A D gene is named only where the DNA matches it firmly. Clone size is stated in some rows and not others, as once, few, many or a class when expanded.

CDR3nt: TGTGCCAGCAGCCTTACAAGAAAAGAGACCCAGTACTTC
CDR3aa: CASSLTRKETQYF
j_gene: TRBJ2-5
abundance: few
d_gene: -
v_gene: TRBV6-5

CDR3nt: TGTGCCACCAGCAGAGATCGGTCAAACAATCAGCCCCAGCATTTT
CDR3aa: CATSRDRSNNQPQHF
j_gene: TRBJ1-5
abundance: once
d_gene: -
v_gene: TRBV15

CDR3nt: TGTGCCAGCAGTTTTTCCGTCCCCAGCTCCTACAATGAGCAGTTCTTC
CDR3aa: CASSFSVPSSYNEQFF
j_gene: TRBJ2-1
abundance: -
d_gene: -
v_gene: TRBV12-3/TRBV12-4

CDR3nt: TGTGCCAGCAGCTTAGCGTGGGGACAGGAAAGCACCGGGGAGCTGTTTTTT
CDR3aa: CASSLAWGQESTGELFF
j_gene: TRBJ2-2
abundance: many
d_gene: TRBD1
v_gene: TRBV7-9

CDR3nt: TGTGCCAGCAGCGCTATAAGGTGGGGCACTGAAGCTTTCTTT
CDR3aa: CASSAIRWGTEAFF
j_gene: TRBJ1-1
abundance: many
d_gene: -
v_gene: TRBV3-1

CDR3nt: TGTGCCAGTAAAACCCTTAGGGGGGGGAATCAGCCCCAGCATTTT
CDR3aa: CASKTLRGGNQPQHF
j_gene: TRBJ1-5
abundance: many
d_gene: -
v_gene: TRBV19

CDR3nt: TGTGCCAGCAGCTTGGTGGGCAGCTCCTACGAGCAGTACTTC
CDR3aa: CASSLVGSSYEQYF
j_gene: TRBJ2-7
abundance: many
d_gene: -
v_gene: TRBV5-6

CDR3nt: TGTGCCAGCAGCCCGCGGCCTAGGACGCAGTATTTT
CDR3aa: CASSPRPRTQYF
j_gene: TRBJ2-3
abundance: -
d_gene: -
v_gene: TRBV7-9

CDR3nt: TGTGCCAGTAGATTACAGGGAAATGGGATCTACAATGAGCAGTTCTTC
CDR3aa: CASRLQGNGIYNEQFF
j_gene: TRBJ2-1
abundance: -
d_gene: -
v_gene: TRBV2

CDR3nt: TGTGCCAGCAGTTTATACAGGGCCAAGAGCTCCTACGAGCAGTACTTC
CDR3aa: CASSLYRAKSSYEQYF
j_gene: TRBJ2-7
abundance: few
d_gene: -
v_gene: TRBV27

CDR3nt: TGTGCCACCAGCAGAGACCAGAATAGCAATCAGCCCCAGCATTTT
CDR3aa: CATSRDQNSNQPQHF
j_gene: TRBJ1-5
abundance: many
d_gene: -
v_gene: TRBV15

CDR3nt: TGTGCCAGCAGTGAATATATTCGGGGGCAGGGCAATCAGCCCCAGCATTTT
CDR3aa: CASSEYIRGQGNQPQHF
j_gene: TRBJ1-5
abundance: -
d_gene: -
v_gene: TRBV25-1

CDR3nt: TGTGCCAGCATGCTAGCGGGAGGATACTACAATGAGCAGTTCTTC
CDR3aa: CASMLAGGYYNEQFF
j_gene: TRBJ2-1
abundance: -
d_gene: TRBD2
v_gene: TRBV2

CDR3nt: TGTGCCAGCAGTTACTCGAGTAGCAATGAGCAGTTCTTC
CDR3aa: CASSYSSSNEQFF
j_gene: TRBJ2-1
abundance: many
d_gene: -
v_gene: TRBV6-6

CDR3nt: TGTGCCACCAGCGACCACAGGGGTCGAGGCTACACCTTC
CDR3aa: CATSDHRGRGYTF
j_gene: TRBJ1-2
abundance: few
d_gene: TRBD1
v_gene: TRBV15

CDR3nt: TGTGCCAGCAGCCTTAGCGGGGGGGGGGGGGATACGCAGTATTTT
CDR3aa: CASSLSGGGGDTQYF
j_gene: TRBJ2-3
abundance: -
d_gene: TRBD2
v_gene: TRBV5-4

CDR3nt: TGCGCCAGCAGCCAAGCTTTGGCCGGGACAGAAAACACCGGGGAGCTGTTTTTT
CDR3aa: CASSQALAGTENTGELFF
j_gene: TRBJ2-2
abundance: few
d_gene: TRBD1
v_gene: TRBV4-1

CDR3nt: TGTGCCTGGAGTGTAGGGGGAGAATCACCCCTCCACTTT
CDR3aa: CAWSVGGESPLHF
j_gene: TRBJ1-6
abundance: many
d_gene: -
v_gene: TRBV30

CDR3nt: TGTGCCAGCAGCTTAGACTCTATCGCCGGGGAGCAGTACTTC
CDR3aa: CASSLDSIAGEQYF
j_gene: TRBJ2-7
abundance: -
d_gene: -
v_gene: TRBV11-2

CDR3nt: TGCAGCGTTGATCGGGAGGGGCAGGCCGGGGAGCTGTTTTTT
CDR3aa: CSVDREGQAGELFF
j_gene: TRBJ2-2
abundance: many
d_gene: TRBD2
v_gene: TRBV29-1

CDR3nt: TGCGCCAGCAGCCAAGGACAGGGGGCTTACGAGCAGTACTTC
CDR3aa: CASSQGQGAYEQYF
j_gene: TRBJ2-7
abundance: many
d_gene: TRBD1
v_gene: TRBV4-1

CDR3nt: TGTGCCAGCAGAGACAGGGGTGGTCCCGGGGAGCTGTTTTTT
CDR3aa: CASRDRGGPGELFF
j_gene: TRBJ2-2
abundance: many
d_gene: TRBD1
v_gene: TRBV2

CDR3nt: TGTGCCAGCAGCGGTACAGGGGGCAGTCCTAACTATGGCTACACCTTC
CDR3aa: CASSGTGGSPNYGYTF
j_gene: TRBJ1-2
abundance: many
d_gene: TRBD1
v_gene: TRBV9

CDR3nt: TGCGCCAGCAGTCACAGGAGGGCCAATAAAGAGACCCAGTACTTC
CDR3aa: CASSHRRANKETQYF
j_gene: TRBJ2-5
abundance: many
d_gene: -
v_gene: TRBV10-2

CDR3nt: TGCAGTGCTAGAGATCTCCCTAGCGGGGTAGATGAGCAGTTCTTC
CDR3aa: CSARDLPSGVDEQFF
j_gene: TRBJ2-1
abundance: -
d_gene: TRBD2
v_gene: TRBV20-1

CDR3nt: TGTGCCAGCAGCACAGCGGGGGGGATGCAAGAGACCCAGTACTTC
CDR3aa: CASSTAGGMQETQYF
j_gene: TRBJ2-5
abundance: few
d_gene: TRBD2
v_gene: TRBV5-6

CDR3nt: TGTGCCAGCAGCTTGGTCCAGGACAGGGCAAACTATGGCTACACCTTC
CDR3aa: CASSLVQDRANYGYTF
j_gene: TRBJ1-2
abundance: few
d_gene: TRBD1
v_gene: TRBV5-4

CDR3nt: TGTGCCAGCAGTAGCGGGATTCGTAATGAGCAGTTCTTC
CDR3aa: CASSSGIRNEQFF
j_gene: TRBJ2-1
abundance: many
d_gene: TRBD2
v_gene: TRBV7-8

CDR3nt: TGTGCCAAGGGGGACTACAATGAGCAGTTCTTC
CDR3aa: CAKGDYNEQFF
j_gene: TRBJ2-1
abundance: few
d_gene: -
v_gene: TRBV30

CDR3nt: TGTGCCAGCAGTTACATCCATGAGCAGTTCTTC
CDR3aa: CASSYIHEQFF
j_gene: TRBJ2-1
abundance: -
d_gene: -
v_gene: TRBV6-2/TRBV6-3

CDR3nt: TGTGCCAGCAGTGGTGGGCGGGGGGGCATTGATGAGCAGTTCTTC
CDR3aa: CASSGGRGGIDEQFF
j_gene: TRBJ2-1
abundance: once
d_gene: TRBD2
v_gene: TRBV2

CDR3nt: TGTGCCAGCAGCCATAACAACGAGCAGTACTTC
CDR3aa: CASSHNNEQYF
j_gene: TRBJ2-7
abundance: many
d_gene: -
v_gene: TRBV4-2

CDR3nt: TGCAGTGCGTCCAGCAACAGGGGGCAGGGCTACACCTTC
CDR3aa: CSASSNRGQGYTF
j_gene: TRBJ1-2
abundance: once
d_gene: TRBD1
v_gene: TRBV20-1

CDR3nt: TGTGCCAGCAGCCCGGGGACCGAGCAGTACTTC
CDR3aa: CASSPGTEQYF
j_gene: TRBJ2-7
abundance: -
d_gene: -
v_gene: TRBV3-1

CDR3nt: TGCAGTGCCCGCTTTGACAGGGACACAGATACGCAGTATTTT
CDR3aa: CSARFDRDTDTQYF
j_gene: TRBJ2-3
abundance: -
d_gene: TRBD1
v_gene: TRBV20-1

CDR3nt: TGCAGTGCTAGAGACCCCGGTGGCGTGTATGGCTACACCTTC
CDR3aa: CSARDPGGVYGYTF
j_gene: TRBJ1-2
abundance: -
d_gene: -
v_gene: TRBV20-1

CDR3nt: TGTGCCAGCAGCGCAACCCGGACAGCGAACACTGAAGCTTTCTTT
CDR3aa: CASSATRTANTEAFF
j_gene: TRBJ1-1
abundance: many
d_gene: -
v_gene: TRBV9

CDR3nt: TGTGCCAGCAGCCTAGGGGGGTCAGGAACAGATACGCAGTATTTT
CDR3aa: CASSLGGSGTDTQYF
j_gene: TRBJ2-3
abundance: -
d_gene: -
v_gene: TRBV7-6

CDR3nt: TGTGCCAGCAGGACGGTGAGGGAGTACTTC
CDR3aa: CASRTVREYF
j_gene: TRBJ2-7
abundance: -
d_gene: -
v_gene: TRBV6-2/TRBV6-3

CDR3nt: TGTGCCAGCAGTCATAGAGAATCCTACGAGCAGTACTTC
CDR3aa: CASSHRESYEQYF
j_gene: TRBJ2-7
abundance: -
d_gene: -
v_gene: TRBV7-9

CDR3nt: TGTGCCAGCAGCTCATTAACACGTTTCTCCTACGAGCAGTACTTC
CDR3aa: CASSSLTRFSYEQYF
j_gene: TRBJ2-7
abundance: -
d_gene: -
v_gene: TRBV11-2

CDR3nt: TGCGCCAGCAGCTCGGAGGCTAGCCACACCGGGGAGCTGTTTTTT
CDR3aa: CASSSEASHTGELFF
j_gene: TRBJ2-2
abundance: many
d_gene: -
v_gene: TRBV5-1

CDR3nt: TGCGCCAGCAGCCAAGATCGGAGCAGCCAGAACACTGAAGCTTTCTTT
CDR3aa: CASSQDRSSQNTEAFF
j_gene: TRBJ1-1
abundance: few
d_gene: -
v_gene: TRBV4-3

CDR3nt: TGTGCCAGCAGTGACACAGGGGAAACTGGGGCCAACGTCCTGACTTTC
CDR3aa: CASSDTGETGANVLTF
j_gene: TRBJ2-6
abundance: many
d_gene: TRBD1
v_gene: TRBV6-4

CDR3nt: TGTGCCAGCAGTGATGGGGCTGGCACTGAAGCTTTCTTT
CDR3aa: CASSDGAGTEAFF
j_gene: TRBJ1-1
abundance: few
d_gene: -
v_gene: TRBV2

CDR3nt: TGCAGCAGCCCACAGGGGACAGGACAGTACTTC
CDR3aa: CSSPQGTGQYF
j_gene: TRBJ2-7
abundance: -
d_gene: -
v_gene: TRBV1

CDR3nt: TGTGCCTTTTTAACGCTCGCCATGGGTGAAGCTTTCTTT
CDR3aa: CAFLTLAMGEAFF
j_gene: TRBJ1-1
abundance: -
d_gene: -
v_gene: TRBV30

CDR3nt: TGTGCCAGCAGCCCAATCCCCGGGACTAGCAGCCAAGAGACCCAGTACTTC
CDR3aa: CASSPIPGTSSQETQYF
j_gene: TRBJ2-5
abundance: many
d_gene: TRBD2
v_gene: TRBV5-6